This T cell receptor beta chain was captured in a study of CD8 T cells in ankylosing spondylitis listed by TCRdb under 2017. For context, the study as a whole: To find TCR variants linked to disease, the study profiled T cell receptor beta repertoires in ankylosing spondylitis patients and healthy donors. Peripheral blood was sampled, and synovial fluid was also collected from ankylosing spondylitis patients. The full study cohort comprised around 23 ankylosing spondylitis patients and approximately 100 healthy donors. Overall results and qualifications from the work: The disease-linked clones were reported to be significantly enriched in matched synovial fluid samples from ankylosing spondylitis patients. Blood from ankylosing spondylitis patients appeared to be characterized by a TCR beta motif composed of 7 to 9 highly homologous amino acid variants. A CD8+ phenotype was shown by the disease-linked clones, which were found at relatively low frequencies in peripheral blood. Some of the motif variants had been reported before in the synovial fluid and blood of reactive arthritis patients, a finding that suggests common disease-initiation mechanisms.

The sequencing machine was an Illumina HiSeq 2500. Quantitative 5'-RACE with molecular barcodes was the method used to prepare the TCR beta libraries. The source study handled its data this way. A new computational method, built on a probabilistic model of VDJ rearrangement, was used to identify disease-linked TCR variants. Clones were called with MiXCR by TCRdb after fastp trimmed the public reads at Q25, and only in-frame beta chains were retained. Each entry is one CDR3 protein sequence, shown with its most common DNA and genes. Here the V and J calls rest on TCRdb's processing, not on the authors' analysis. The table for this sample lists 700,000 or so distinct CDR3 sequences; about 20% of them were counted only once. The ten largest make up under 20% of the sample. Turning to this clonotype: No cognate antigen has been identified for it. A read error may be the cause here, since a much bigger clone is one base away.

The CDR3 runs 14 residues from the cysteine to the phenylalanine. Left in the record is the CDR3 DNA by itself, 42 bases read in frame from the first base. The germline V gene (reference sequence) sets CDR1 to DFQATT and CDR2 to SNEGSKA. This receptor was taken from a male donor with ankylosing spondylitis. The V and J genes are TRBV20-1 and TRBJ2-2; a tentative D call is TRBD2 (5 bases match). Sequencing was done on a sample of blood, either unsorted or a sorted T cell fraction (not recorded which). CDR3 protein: CSASDDGFTGELVF. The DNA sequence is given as TGCAGTGCTAGCGACGACGGATTCACCGGGGAGCTGGTTTTT.